This TCR beta chain was sequenced in a study of early T cells in non-severe SARS-CoV-2 infection. This clonotype has more than one count but fewer than ten. Researchers attached unique molecular identifiers to individual cDNA molecules. One entry per CDR3 protein, called by TCRdb with MiXCR from the 5' RACE reads. The data show some 78,000 distinct CDR3 sequences, roughly an eighth seen once. Germline assignment: CDR1 SEHNR and CDR2 FQNEAQ (reference sequence). Trimming removed 5 bases from V and 0 bases from J, with 13 bases in between. The CDR3 totals 15 residues. This TCR was sampled from an adult who was a healthcare worker with PCR-confirmed SARS-CoV-2 infection or an uninfected control (not recorded which). This chain uses TRBV7-9 with TRBJ1-1; TRBD1 might be the D (5 bases). The sequencing sample was made of whole blood. The CDR3 coding sequence is TGTGCCAGCAGCGGGGGAGCGGACATGAACACTGAAGCTTTCTTT. Protein sequence: CASSGGADMNTEAFF.